One and the same sample provided the 6 T cell receptor beta chains below, sequenced in a study of identical twins. Each CDR3 protein gets one entry after TCRdb re-called the 5' RACE reads with MiXCR. Seen here are 450,000 to 600,000 distinct CDR3 sequences, about 22% observed once, and the top ten hold approximately 0.48%. In addition, the sample was reused for a study of yellow fever vaccine responses in identical twins.

Sequencing used CD4+ T cells sorted from blood. Receptors originate from a woman younger than 30 in good health.

The rearrangement links TRBV28 to TRBJ1-4; 7 nucleotides line up with TRBD1. The ends lost 6 bases at V and 0 bases at J; junction bases unmatched: 13. This CDR3 has 18 residues. CDR1 is MDHEN and CDR2 is SYDVKM in the germline V gene. The CDR3 coding sequence is TGTGCCAGCAGCGGAATGACAGGGATCTTAGCAACTAATGAAAAACTGTTTTTT. It specifies CASSGMTGILATNEKLFF.

The chain uses TRBV6-2 or TRBV6-3 and TRBJ2-5, with a possible D match to TRBD2 (5 bases). This CDR3 comprises 15 residues. V lost 5 bases and J 5 bases, leaving 18 bases between the germline ends. Germline V gene data show CDR1 as MNHEY and CDR2 as SVGEGT. CDR3 nucleotide sequence: TGTGCCAGCAGTCTCGGACTCGCTAATTTCGAGACCCAGTACTTC. Encoded protein: CASSLGLANFETQYF.

The genes are TRBV4-1 and TRBJ2-5; 12 bases agree with TRBD2. In germline, CDR1 is MGHRA, CDR2 YSYEKL. V dropped 1 base and J dropped 1; count of bases not matched to a gene: 1. The CDR3 consists of 16 residues. Here the CDR3 reads CASSQVLAGGQETQYF. The CDR3 DNA is TGCGCCAGCAGCCAAGTACTAGCGGGGGGCCAAGAGACCCAGTACTTC.

This clonotype was recorded many times. The chain couples TRBV5-1 to TRBJ2-3; 8 bases line up with TRBD2. Germline trimming cut 0 bases from V and 3 bases from J; bases unmatched to any gene: 3. This CDR3 contains 15 residues. From germline, CDR1 is SGHRS and CDR2 YFSETQ. CDR3 sequence (DNA): TGCGCCAGCAGCTTGGTACTAGCGGAGACAGATACGCAGTATTTT. The encoded protein is CASSLVLAETDTQYF.

The V gene is TRBV29-1, the J gene TRBJ2-5; a weak D match, TRBD1 (6 bases). The CDR3 spans 14 residues. Germline V lookup: CDR1 SQVTM, CDR2 ANQGSEA. V was shortened by 1 base and J by 0 bases, with 9 bases between the two germline ends. CDR3 protein: CSVEGTAYQETQYF. CDR3 sequence (DNA): TGCAGCGTTGAAGGGACAGCGTACCAAGAGACCCAGTACTTC.

DNA of the CDR3: TGCAGCGTTGAGAGGTGGCAGCGGGAGGGCCGGGAGACCCAGTACTTC. It is translated as CSVERWQREGRETQYF. The V and J genes are TRBV29-1 and TRBJ2-5; the match to TRBD2 covers 10 bases. V lost 3 bases, J lost 5 bases, and 12 bases stayed unmatched. In germline, CDR1 is SQVTM, CDR2 ANQGSEA. The CDR3 is made up of 16 amino acids. Full variable domain (remainder filled in from reference TRBV29-1 and TRBJ2-5): SAVISQKPSRDICQRGTSLTIQCQVDSQVTMMFWYRQQPGQSLTLIATANQGSEATYESGFVIDKFPISRPNLTFSTLTVSNMSPEDSSIYLCSVERWQREGRETQYFGPGTRLLVL.